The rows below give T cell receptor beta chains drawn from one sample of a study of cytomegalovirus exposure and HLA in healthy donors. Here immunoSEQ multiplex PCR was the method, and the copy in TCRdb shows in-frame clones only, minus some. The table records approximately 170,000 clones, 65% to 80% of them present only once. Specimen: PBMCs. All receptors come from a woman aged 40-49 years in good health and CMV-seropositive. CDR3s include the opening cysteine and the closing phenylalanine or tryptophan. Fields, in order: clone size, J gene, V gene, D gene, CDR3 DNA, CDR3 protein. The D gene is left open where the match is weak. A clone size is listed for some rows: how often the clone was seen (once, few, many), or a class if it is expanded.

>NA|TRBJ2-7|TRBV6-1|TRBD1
TGTGCCGTCCCTGGGGACAGGGGTATGTACGAGCAGTACTTC
CAVPGDRGMYEQYF
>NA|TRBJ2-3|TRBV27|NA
TGTGCCAGCAGTTCACTGCGGGACTTTACTAGCACAGATACGCAGTATTTT
CASSSLRDFTSTDTQYF
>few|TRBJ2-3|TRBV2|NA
TGTGCCAGCAGTTTACTAGCAACAGATACGCAGTATTTT
CASSLLATDTQYF
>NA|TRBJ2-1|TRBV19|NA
TGTGCCAGTAGTGAATTGACACTCTCCTACAATGAGCAGTTCTTC
CASSELTLSYNEQFF
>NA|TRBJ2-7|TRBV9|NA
TGTGCCAGCAGTCGTACTCTCTCCTACGAGCAGTACTTC
CASSRTLSYEQYF
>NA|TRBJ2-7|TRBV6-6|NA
TGTGCCAGCAGTTCGGCGGGGCAGACCAGCTACGAGCAGTACTTC
CASSSAGQTSYEQYF
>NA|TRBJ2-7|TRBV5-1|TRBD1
TGCGCCAGCAGCTCGATCTCCGGGACAGGGTTGGGCGAGCAGTACTTC
CASSSISGTGLGEQYF
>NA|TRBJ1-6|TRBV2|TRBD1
TGTGCCAGCGGGACCAACAGGGGGCTGTCCTATAATTCACCCCTCCACTTT
CASGTNRGLSYNSPLHF
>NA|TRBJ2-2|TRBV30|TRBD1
TGTGCCTGGAGCAGTGGACAGGGGAGCCGGACCGGGGAGCTGTTTTTT
CAWSSGQGSRTGELFF
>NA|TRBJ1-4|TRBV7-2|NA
TGTGCCAGCAGCTTTGGGGGGTTTAATGAAAAACTGTTTTTT
CASSFGGFNEKLFF
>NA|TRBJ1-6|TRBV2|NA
TGTGCCAGCAGGGAATATGTGGGAGCCAATTCACCCCTCCACTTT
CASREYVGANSPLHF
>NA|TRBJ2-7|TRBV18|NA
TGTGCCAGCTCATTCGGGGGTTACGAGCAGTACTTC
CASSFGGYEQYF
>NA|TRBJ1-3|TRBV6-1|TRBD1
TGTGCCAGTAGTGAAATGACAGGGTGGGGAAACACCATATATTTT
CASSEMTGWGNTIYF
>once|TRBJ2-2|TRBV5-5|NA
TGTGCCAGCAGCCTAAGACTCACCGGGGAGCTGTTTTTT
CASSLRLTGELFF
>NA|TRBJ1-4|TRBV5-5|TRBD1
TGTGCCAGCAGCTTAATGGGGACAGATGAAAAACTGTTTTTT
CASSLMGTDEKLFF
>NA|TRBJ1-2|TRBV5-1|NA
TGCGCCAGCAGCTTGGATTCGTTTAACTATGGCTACACCTTC
CASSLDSFNYGYTF
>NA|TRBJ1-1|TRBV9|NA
TGTGCCAGCAGCGTAGTCCCCCAGGGGATGAACACTGAAGCTTTCTTT
CASSVVPQGMNTEAFF
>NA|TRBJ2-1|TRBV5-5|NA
TGTGCCAGCAGCTTGGAGGGGGACCTTACCTACAATGAGCAGTTCTTC
CASSLEGDLTYNEQFF
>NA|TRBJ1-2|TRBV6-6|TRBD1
TGTGCCAGCAGTTACTCCGACGAGGGACAGATCTATGGCTACACCTTC
CASSYSDEGQIYGYTF
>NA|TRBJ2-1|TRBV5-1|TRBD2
TGCGCCAGCAGCGTTAAAGCAGCGGGGGATAATGAGCAGTTCTTC
CASSVKAAGDNEQFF
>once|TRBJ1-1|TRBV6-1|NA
TGTGCCTTACAGGCCTGGAACACTGAAGCTTTCTTT
CALQAWNTEAFF
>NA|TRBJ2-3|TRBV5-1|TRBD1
TGCGCCAGCAGCCAGGGGGCGATTAGCACAGATACGCAGTATTTT
CASSQGAISTDTQYF
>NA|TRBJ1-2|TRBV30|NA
TGTGCCTGGAGTGTCCAGGCCGTCGTATTTGGCTACACCTTC
CAWSVQAVVFGYTF
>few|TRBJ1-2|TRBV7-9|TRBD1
TGTTCCAGCAGCCCACCGGGACAGGGACACTATGGCTACACCTTC
CSSSPPGQGHYGYTF
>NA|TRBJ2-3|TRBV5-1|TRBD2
TGCGCCAGCAGCTTGGTTCCGGGGGGAAGCACAGATACGCAGTATTTT
CASSLVPGGSTDTQYF
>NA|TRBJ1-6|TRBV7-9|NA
TGTGCCAGCAGGGCAGGAGGGTGGGGTTCACCCCTCCACTTT
CASRAGGWGSPLHF
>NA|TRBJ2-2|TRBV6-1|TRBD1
TGTGCCAGCAGTGATGGACAGGGGTGGACCGGGGAGCTGTTTTTT
CASSDGQGWTGELFF
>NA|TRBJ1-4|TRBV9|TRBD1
TGTGCCAGCAGCGAAAGGACAGGCGTTAATGAAAAACTGTTTTTT
CASSERTGVNEKLFF
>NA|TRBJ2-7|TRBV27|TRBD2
TGTGCCAGCAGTCATAGCGGGGACTCCTACGAGCAGTACTTC
CASSHSGDSYEQYF
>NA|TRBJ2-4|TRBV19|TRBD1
TGTGCCAGTAGTGGGACAGGGATTCAGTACTTC
CASSGTGIQYF
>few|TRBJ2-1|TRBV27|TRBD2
TGTGCCAGCAGGACCCCTAGCGGGGGGAAGAATGAGCAGTTCTTC
CASRTPSGGKNEQFF
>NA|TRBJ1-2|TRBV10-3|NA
TGTGCCATCAGTGAGAGGCGGGCAGACCACTATGGCTACACCTTC
CAISERRADHYGYTF
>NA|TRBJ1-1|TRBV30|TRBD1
TGTGCCTGGAGTGTAGGGACAGTTAACACTGAAGCTTTCTTT
CAWSVGTVNTEAFF
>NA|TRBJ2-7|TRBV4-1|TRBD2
TGCGCCAGCAGCCAAGAAGAAGCGGGGATCTACGAGCAGTACTTC
CASSQEEAGIYEQYF
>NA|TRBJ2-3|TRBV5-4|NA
TGTGCCAGCAGCTCGGTGCCAACAGGGATGGAAGGGCAGTATTTT
CASSSVPTGMEGQYF
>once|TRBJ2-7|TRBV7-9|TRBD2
TGTTCCAGCAGCCTCCGCGGGGAGCGGGGGGGCAGGGAGCAGTACTTC
CSSSLRGERGGREQYF
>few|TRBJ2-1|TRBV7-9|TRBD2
TGTGCCAGCAGCGGACGGACTAGCCGAGTGGTATACAATGAGCAGTTCTTC
CASSGRTSRVVYNEQFF